This note documents a single T cell receptor beta chain sequence. This clonotype has just a few counts. Its antigen is unknown. No base qualities exist here, and no much larger clone lies one base off it. For CDR1 and CDR2, the germline V gene lists MGHRA and YSYEKL. Measured from the cysteine to the phenylalanine, the CDR3 is 16 residues long. Only the CDR3 part of the read is kept: 48 bases, read in frame from the first base. V and J lose 4 bases and 1 base, and a span of 16 bases separates them. The libraries included unique molecular identifier barcodes, and the barcodes were used to quantify clonotypes. Qiagen AllPrep DNA/RNA Micro kits were used to isolate total RNA, and an Agilent TapeStation was used to check RNA quality. TCR beta libraries were constructed by 5' RACE, in which cDNA synthesis was followed by two PCR steps with TCR beta constant-region gene-specific primers. Sequencing of the TCR beta libraries was done on an Illumina MiSeq platform. On the study's bioinformatics: Reads were processed with MIGEC, MiXCR and VDJtools. The frequency of each clonotype was calculated as the fraction of all unique molecular identifiers in the sample that belonged to that clonotype. Nonfunctional TRBV genes classified in IMGT as pseudogenes or open reading frames, for example TRBV1, TRBV12-1 and TRBV21, were left out. TCRdb took the public reads, trimmed them with fastp at Q25, ran MiXCR for clone calling and kept in-frame beta chains. Rows with a matching CDR3 protein are joined into one entry that keeps the most common DNA and genes. These V and J calls rely on TCRdb rather than the paper's analysis. For this sample there are more than 15,000 distinct CDR3 sequences; 2.1% appear just once. Of the sample, 6.9% is held by the ten largest clones.

This sample stems from a study of beta chain bispecific antibodies for T cell cancers (dated by TCRdb to about 2021). Notes on the research overall: Healthy donor T cells were cocultured with T cell leukemia lines and bispecific antibodies, then TRBV sequencing of surviving cells measured the depletion of each TRBV family. Surface TRBV12 (TRBV12-3) was expressed on Jurkat cells, and surface TRBV5-5 was expressed on HPB-ALL cells.

T cells were expanded from blood mononuclear cells with anti-CD3 antibody OKT3 or CD3/CD28 Dynabeads for 2 to 3 days. Expanded T cells were maintained in RPMI 1640 supplemented with 10% fetal bovine serum, recombinant human IL-2 (100 IU/ml) and IL-7 (about 4.7 ng/ml). Cocultures combined approximately 5 x 10^4 normal T cells with approximately 5 x 10^4 target cells and bispecific antibody in around 100 ul, incubated 17 hours at 37°C. Each bispecific antibody was composed of two single-chain variable fragments, which were expressed in a single-chain diabody format with a His tag. Effector T cells came from healthy human donors; peripheral blood mononuclear cells were isolated from leukapheresis samples by Ficoll density gradient centrifugation. Overall study outcomes, separate from this receptor: Leukemia cell line cells were mixed with normal T cells in each sequenced sample, and most of the targeted TRBV signal was derived from the leukemia cells rather than from the normal T cells. Cross-reactivity of the anti-TRBV5-5 antibody with TRBV5-6 was attributed to high sequence similarity between the two genes.

The sequence was collected from a human donor in good health. Some clones in this sample may be carry-over from other donors' samples. The sequenced material came from healthy donor T cells cultured with leukemia cells. The receptor chain draws on TRBV4-1 and TRBJ1-1, with a weak D call of TRBD1 (6 bases match). The DNA reads as follows: TGCGCCAGCAGCCGACAGGAAGGATCCCCGAACACTGAAGCTTTCTTT. The encoded protein is CASSRQEGSPNTEAFF.